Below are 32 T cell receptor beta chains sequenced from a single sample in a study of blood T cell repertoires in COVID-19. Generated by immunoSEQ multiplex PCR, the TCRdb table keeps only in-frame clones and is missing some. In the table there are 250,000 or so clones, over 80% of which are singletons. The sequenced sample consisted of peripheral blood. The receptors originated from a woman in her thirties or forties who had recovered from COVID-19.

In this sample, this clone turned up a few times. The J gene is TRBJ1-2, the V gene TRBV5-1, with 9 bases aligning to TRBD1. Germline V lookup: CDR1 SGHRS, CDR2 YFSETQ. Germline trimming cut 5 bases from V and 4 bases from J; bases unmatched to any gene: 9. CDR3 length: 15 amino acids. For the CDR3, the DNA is TGCGCCAGCAGGTATTCGGACAGGGGATCCTATGGCTACACCTTC. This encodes CASRYSDRGSYGYTF.

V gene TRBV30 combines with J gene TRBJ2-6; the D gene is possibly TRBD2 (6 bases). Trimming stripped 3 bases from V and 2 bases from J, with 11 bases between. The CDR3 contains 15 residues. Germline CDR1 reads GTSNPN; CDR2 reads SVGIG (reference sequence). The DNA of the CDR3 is TGTGCCTGGAGAAGACCGGGGGCTGGGGCCAACGTCCTGACTTTC. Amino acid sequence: CAWRRPGAGANVLTF.

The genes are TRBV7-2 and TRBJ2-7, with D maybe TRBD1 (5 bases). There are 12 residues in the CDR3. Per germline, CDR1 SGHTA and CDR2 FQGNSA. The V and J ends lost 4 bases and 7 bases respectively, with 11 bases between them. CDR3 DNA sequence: TGTGCCAGCAGCTCTCCAGGGCGAGAGCAGTACTTC. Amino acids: CASSSPGREQYF.

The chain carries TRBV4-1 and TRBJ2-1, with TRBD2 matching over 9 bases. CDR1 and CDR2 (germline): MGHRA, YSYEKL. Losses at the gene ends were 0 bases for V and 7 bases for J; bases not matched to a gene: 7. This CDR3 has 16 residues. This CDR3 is CASSQEGRGGFNEQFF. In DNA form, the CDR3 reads TGCGCCAGCAGCCAAGAAGGGCGGGGGGGCTTTAATGAGCAGTTCTTC.

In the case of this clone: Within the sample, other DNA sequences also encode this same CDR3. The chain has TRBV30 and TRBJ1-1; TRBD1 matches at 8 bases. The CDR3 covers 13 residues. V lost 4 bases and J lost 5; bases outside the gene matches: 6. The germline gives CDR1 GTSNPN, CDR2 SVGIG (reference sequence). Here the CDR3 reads CAWTYTGGTEAFF. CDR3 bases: TGTGCCTGGACCTATACAGGGGGAACTGAAGCTTTCTTT.

The CDR3 here is CASSSLTGSDTQYF. For the CDR3, the DNA is TGTGCCAGCAGCTCTCTTACAGGGTCAGATACGCAGTATTTT. This sequence joins TRBV5-6 and TRBJ2-3, with D perhaps matching TRBD1 (6 bases). The CDR3 has 14 amino acids. CDR1 SGHDT and CDR2 YYEEEE come from the germline V gene. V dropped 3 bases and J dropped 4 bases, with 12 bases sitting between them.

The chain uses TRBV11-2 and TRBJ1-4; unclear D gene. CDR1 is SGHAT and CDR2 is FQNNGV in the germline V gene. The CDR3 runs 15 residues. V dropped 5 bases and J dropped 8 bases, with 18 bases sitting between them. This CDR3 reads CASSLVGEGYEKLFF. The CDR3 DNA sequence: TGTGCCAGCAGCCTGGTTGGGGAGGGATACGAAAAACTGTTTTTT.

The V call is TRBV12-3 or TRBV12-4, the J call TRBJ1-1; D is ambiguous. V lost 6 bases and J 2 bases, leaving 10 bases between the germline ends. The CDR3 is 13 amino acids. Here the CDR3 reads CASRARGNTEAFF. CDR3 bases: TGTGCCAGCAGGGCCAGAGGTAACACTGAAGCTTTCTTT.

The CDR3 DNA reads TGCGCCAGCAGCTCGGGACTAGCGGGGGCACTCCAAGAGACCCAGTACTTC. It translates to CASSSGLAGALQETQYF. The gene calls are TRBV5-1 and TRBJ2-5; 14 bases map to TRBD2. This CDR3 is 17 amino acids long. Germline V gene data show CDR1 as SGHRS and CDR2 as YFSETQ. The V and J ends lost 3 bases and 1 base, in that order; junction bases with no gene match: 5.

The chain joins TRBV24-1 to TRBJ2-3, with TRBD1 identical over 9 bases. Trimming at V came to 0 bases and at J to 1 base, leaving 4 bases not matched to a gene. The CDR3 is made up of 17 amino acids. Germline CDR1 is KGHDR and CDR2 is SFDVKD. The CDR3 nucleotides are TGTGCCACCAGTGATTTGCGGGACAGGGACCGCACAGATACGCAGTATTTT. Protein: CATSDLRDRDRTDTQYF.

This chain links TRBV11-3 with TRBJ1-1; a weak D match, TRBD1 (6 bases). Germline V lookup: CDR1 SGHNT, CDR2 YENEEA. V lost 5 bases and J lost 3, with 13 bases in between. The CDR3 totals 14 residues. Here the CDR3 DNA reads TGTGCCAGCAGCCCTGGAGGGGGGGACACTGAAGCTTTCTTT. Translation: CASSPGGGDTEAFF.

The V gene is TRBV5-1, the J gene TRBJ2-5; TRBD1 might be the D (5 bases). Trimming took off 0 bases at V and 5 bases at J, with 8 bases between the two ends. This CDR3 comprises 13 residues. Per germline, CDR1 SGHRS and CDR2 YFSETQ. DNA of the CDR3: TGCGCCAGCAGCTTGGTCCCAGGGGAGACCCAGTACTTC. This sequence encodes CASSLVPGETQYF. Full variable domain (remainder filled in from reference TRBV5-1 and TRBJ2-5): KAGVTQTPRYLIKTRGQQVTLSCSPISGHRSVSWYQQTPGQGLQFLFEYFSETQRNKGNFPGRFSGRQFSNSRSEMNVSTLELGDSALYLCASSLVPGETQYFGPGTRLLVL.

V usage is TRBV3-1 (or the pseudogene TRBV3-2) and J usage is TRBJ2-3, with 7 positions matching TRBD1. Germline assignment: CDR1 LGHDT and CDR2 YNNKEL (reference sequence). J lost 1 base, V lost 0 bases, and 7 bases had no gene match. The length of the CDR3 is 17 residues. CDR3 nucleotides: TGTGCCAGCAGCCAAGAGATCCGGGACAGAGGCACAGATACGCAGTATTTT. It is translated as CASSQEIRDRGTDTQYF.

The CDR3 coding sequence is TGCGCCAGCAGCCTCCGACAGGGGGGGAACTATGGCTACACCTTC. Translated: CASSLRQGGNYGYTF. The V and J genes are TRBV5-1 and TRBJ1-2; TRBD1 matches at 9 bases. Germline CDR1 reads SGHRS; CDR2 reads YFSETQ. The CDR3 is made up of 15 amino acids. Germline trimming cut 4 bases from V and 2 bases from J; bases unmatched to any gene: 6.

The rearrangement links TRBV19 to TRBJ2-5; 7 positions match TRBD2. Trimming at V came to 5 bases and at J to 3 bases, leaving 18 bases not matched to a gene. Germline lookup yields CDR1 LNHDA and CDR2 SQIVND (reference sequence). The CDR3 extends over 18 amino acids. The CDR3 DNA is TGTGCCAGTAGTTTGGAAACCCGGGCCAAGGGGAGGGAAGAGACCCAGTACTTC. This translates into CASSLETRAKGREETQYF.

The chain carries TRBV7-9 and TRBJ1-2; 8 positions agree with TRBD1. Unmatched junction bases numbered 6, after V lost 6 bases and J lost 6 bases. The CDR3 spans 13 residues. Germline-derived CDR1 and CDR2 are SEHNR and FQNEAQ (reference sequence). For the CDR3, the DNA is TGTGCCAGCAGTTATAAACAGGGGGATGGCTACACCTTC. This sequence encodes CASSYKQGDGYTF.

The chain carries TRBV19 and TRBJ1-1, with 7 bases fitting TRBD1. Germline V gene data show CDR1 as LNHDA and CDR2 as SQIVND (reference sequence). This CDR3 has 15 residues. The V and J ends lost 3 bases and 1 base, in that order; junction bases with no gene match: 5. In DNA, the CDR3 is TGTGCCAGTAGTATCTCCGGGACAGCGAACACTGAAGCTTTCTTT. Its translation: CASSISGTANTEAFF.

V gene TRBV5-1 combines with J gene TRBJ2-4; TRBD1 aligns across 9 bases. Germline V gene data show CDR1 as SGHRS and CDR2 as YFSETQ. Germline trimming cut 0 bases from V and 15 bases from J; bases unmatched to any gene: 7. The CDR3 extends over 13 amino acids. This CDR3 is CASSLEQGAPPYF. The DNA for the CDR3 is TGCGCCAGCAGCTTGGAACAGGGGGCACCCCCGTACTTC.

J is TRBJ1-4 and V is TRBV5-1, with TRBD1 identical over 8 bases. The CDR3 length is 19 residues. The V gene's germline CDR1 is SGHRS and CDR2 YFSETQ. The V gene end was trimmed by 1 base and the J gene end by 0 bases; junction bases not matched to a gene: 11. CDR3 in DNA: TGCGCCAGCAGCTTGTACTCCAGGACAGGGACCGCAACTAATGAAAAACTGTTTTTT. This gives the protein CASSLYSRTGTATNEKLFF. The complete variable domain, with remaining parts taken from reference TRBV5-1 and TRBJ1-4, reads KAGVTQTPRYLIKTRGQQVTLSCSPISGHRSVSWYQQTPGQGLQFLFEYFSETQRNKGNFPGRFSGRQFSNSRSEMNVSTLELGDSALYLCASSLYSRTGTATNEKLFFGSGTQLSVL.

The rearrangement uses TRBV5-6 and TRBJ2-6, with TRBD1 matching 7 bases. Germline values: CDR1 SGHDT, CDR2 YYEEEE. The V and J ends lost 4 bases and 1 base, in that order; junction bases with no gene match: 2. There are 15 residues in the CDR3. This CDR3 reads CASSTGVSGANVLTF. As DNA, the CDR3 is TGTGCCAGCAGCACAGGGGTATCTGGGGCCAACGTCCTGACTTTC.

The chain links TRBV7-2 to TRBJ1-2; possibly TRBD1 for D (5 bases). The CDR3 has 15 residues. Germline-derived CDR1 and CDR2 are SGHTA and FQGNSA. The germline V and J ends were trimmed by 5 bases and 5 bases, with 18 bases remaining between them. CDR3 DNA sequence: TGTGCCAGCAGCCCCGGCCGAACAGGCCAGTATGGCTACACCTTC. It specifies CASSPGRTGQYGYTF.

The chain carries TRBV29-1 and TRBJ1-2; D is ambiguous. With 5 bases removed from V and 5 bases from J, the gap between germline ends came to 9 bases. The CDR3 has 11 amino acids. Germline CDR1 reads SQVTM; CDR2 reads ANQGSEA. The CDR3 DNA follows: TGCAGCGTTCAACACGGGTATGGCTACACCTTC. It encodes CSVQHGYGYTF.

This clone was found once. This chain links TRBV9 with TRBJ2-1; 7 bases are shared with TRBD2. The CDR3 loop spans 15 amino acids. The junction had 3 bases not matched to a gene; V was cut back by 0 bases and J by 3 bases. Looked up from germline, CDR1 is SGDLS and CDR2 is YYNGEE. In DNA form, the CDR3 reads TGTGCCAGCAGCGTAGCGGCGGGAGACTACAATGAGCAGTTCTTC. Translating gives CASSVAAGDYNEQFF.

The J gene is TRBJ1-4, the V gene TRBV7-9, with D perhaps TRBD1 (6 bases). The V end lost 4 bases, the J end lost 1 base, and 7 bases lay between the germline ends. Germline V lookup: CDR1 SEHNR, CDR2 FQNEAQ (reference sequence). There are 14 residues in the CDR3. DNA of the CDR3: TGTGCCAGCAGCTCCAGGGGAACTAATGAAAAACTGTTTTTT. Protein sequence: CASSSRGTNEKLFF.

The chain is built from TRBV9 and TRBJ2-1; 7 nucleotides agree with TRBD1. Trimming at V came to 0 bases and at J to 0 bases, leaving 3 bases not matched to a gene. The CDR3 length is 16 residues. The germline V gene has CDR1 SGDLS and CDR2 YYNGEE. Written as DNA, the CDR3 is TGTGCCAGCAGCGTAGAGGGACAGATCTCCTACAATGAGCAGTTCTTC. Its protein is CASSVEGQISYNEQFF.

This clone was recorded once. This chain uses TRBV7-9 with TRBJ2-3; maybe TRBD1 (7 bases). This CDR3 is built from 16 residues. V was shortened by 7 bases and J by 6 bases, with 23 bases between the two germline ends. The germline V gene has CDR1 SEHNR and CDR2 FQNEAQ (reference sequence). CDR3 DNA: TGTGCCAGCATTGGGGGGACAGTCGCTCAACTCGATACGCAGTATTTT. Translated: CASIGGTVAQLDTQYF. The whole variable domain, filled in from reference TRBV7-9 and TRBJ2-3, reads DTGVSQNPRHKITKRGQNVTFRCDPISEHNRLYWYRQTLGQGPEFLTYFQNEAQLEKSRLLSDRFSAERPKGSFSTLEIQRTEQGDSAMYLCASIGGTVAQLDTQYFGPGTRLTVL.

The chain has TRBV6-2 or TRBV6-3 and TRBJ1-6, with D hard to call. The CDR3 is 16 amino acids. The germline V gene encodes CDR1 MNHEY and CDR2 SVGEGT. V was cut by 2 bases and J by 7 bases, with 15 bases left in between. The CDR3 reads CASSYDPGAGNSPLHF. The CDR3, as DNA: TGTGCCAGCAGTTACGATCCGGGTGCGGGAAATTCACCCCTCCACTTT.

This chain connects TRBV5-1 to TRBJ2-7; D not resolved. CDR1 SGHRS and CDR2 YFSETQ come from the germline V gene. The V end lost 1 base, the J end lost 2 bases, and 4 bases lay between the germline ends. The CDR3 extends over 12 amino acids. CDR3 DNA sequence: TGCGCCAGCAGCTTGACGGCCTACGAGCAGTACTTC. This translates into CASSLTAYEQYF.

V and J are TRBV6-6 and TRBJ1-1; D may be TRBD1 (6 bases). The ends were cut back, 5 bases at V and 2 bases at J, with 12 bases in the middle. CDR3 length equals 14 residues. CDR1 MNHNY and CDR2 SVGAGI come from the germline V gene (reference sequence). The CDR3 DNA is TGTGCCAGCAGTCCAGGACAGCCTAACACTGAAGCTTTCTTT. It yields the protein CASSPGQPNTEAFF.

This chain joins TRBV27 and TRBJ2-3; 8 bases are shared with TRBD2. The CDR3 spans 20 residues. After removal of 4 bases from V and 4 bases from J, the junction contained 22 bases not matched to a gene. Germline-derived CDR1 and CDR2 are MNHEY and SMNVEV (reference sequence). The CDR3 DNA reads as TGTGCCAGCAGTTCAACCCTCGGGGCGGGGGGACCTATTCTCCCAGATACGCAGTATTTT. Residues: CASSSTLGAGGPILPDTQYF.

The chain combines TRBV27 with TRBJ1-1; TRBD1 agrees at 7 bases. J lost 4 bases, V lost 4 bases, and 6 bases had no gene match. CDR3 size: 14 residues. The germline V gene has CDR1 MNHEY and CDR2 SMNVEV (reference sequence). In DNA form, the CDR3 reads TGTGCCAGCAGTTCAGACAGGGTGGGCACTGAAGCTTTCTTT. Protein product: CASSSDRVGTEAFF.

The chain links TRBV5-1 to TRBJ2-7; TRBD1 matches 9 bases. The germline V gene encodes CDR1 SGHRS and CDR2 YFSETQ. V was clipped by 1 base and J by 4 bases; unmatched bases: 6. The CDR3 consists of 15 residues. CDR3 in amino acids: CASSLPGQGTYEQYF. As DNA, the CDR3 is TGCGCCAGCAGCTTGCCGGGACAGGGAACTTACGAGCAGTACTTC.